One sample yielded the 26 T cell receptor beta chains listed below, sequenced in a study of shared clonotypes between healthy human individuals. Profiling relied on immunoSEQ multiplex PCR, and the TCRdb table lists in-frame clones only, not all of them. The repertoire holds about 490,000 clones, over 70% seen once, with 10% to 15% in the top ten. Sequencing was done on a sample of PBMCs. All receptors come from a woman aged 40 to 49 in good health. Some clones in this sample may be carry-over from other donors' samples.

To note about this clone: The junction shows a germline mismatch at one end, possibly a read error. The rearrangement joins TRBV4-2 to TRBJ2-7; possible D gene TRBD1, 5 bases. This CDR3 has 16 residues. CDR1 LGHNA and CDR2 YNFKEQ come from the germline V gene. The CDR3 region has the DNA TGTGCCAGCAGCCAAGACATGGGTGACAGCTCATACGGGCAGTACTTC. Translated, it gives CASSQDMGDSSYGQYF.

V usage is TRBV15 and J usage is TRBJ2-7; no definite D call. Per the germline V gene, CDR1 is LNHNV and CDR2 is YYDKDF (reference sequence). This CDR3 has 16 amino acids. Between the trimmed V and J ends, which lost 7 bases and 1 base, there was a span of 20 bases. The chain's CDR3 is CATIWPRAETSYEQYF. The CDR3 DNA is TGTGCCACCATTTGGCCCCGGGCAGAGACATCCTACGAGCAGTACTTC.

The chain combines TRBV4-1 with TRBJ2-1; 12 nucleotides line up with TRBD2. The germline CDR1 and CDR2 sequences are MGHRA and YSYEKL. The CDR3 runs to 17 residues. Trimming took 2 bases from V and 6 from J; bases not matched to a gene: 8. The CDR3 DNA reads TGCGCCAGCAGCCAAACCCTAGCGGGAGGGAATAGCAATGAGCAGTTCTTC. As protein: CASSQTLAGGNSNEQFF.

This clone was detected once. A read error is the likely source, as a far larger clone sits one nucleotide away. J is TRBJ2-3 and V is TRBV28, with D perhaps matching TRBD1 (5 bases). The germline V gene has CDR1 MDHEN and CDR2 SYDVKM. The CDR3 sequence is 13 residues long. The CDR3 DNA reads as TGTGCCAGCAGTTTAGCGTTGACAGATATGCAGTATTTT. Translated: CASSLALTDMQYF.

About this clone itself: A much bigger clone sits one base away, suggesting this may be a read error. The identical CDR3 is also encoded by other nucleotide sequences in the sample. The V gene is TRBV28, the J gene TRBJ2-3; 9 bases align to TRBD1. Per the germline V gene, CDR1 is MDHEN and CDR2 is SYDVKM. This CDR3 contains 17 residues. The DNA for the CDR3 is TGTGCAAGCGGCCCAACGAGAGGGACAGGGTTCACAGATACGCAGTATTTT. Translated: CASGPTRGTGFTDTQYF.

About this clone itself: A far larger clone is off by one base, so a read error is likely. V and J are TRBV2 and TRBJ2-5; perhaps D is TRBD1 or TRBD2 (5 bases each). Germline values: CDR1 SNHLY, CDR2 FYNNEI. Trimming removed 6 bases at V and 1 base at J, with 9 bases between. The CDR3 consists of 13 residues. CDR3 DNA sequence: TGTGCCAGCAGCGTGGGGACCCAAGAGACCCAGTACTTC. Translation gives CASSVGTQETQYF.

With respect to this clone: A read error is likely here: a far larger clone is one base away. Other DNA sequences in this specimen translate into the identical CDR3. V usage is TRBV19 and J usage is TRBJ2-1; D ambiguous. V was pared by 10 bases and J by 0 bases, with 19 bases between. This CDR3 has 16 amino acids. Germline CDR1 and CDR2: LNHDA and SQIVND (reference sequence). The CDR3, as DNA: TGTGCCACCCTACCGGGTGACACAAGCTCCTACAATGAGCAGTTCTTC. It yields the protein CATLPGDTSSYNEQFF. Variable domain in full (rest from reference TRBV19 and TRBJ2-1): DGGITQSPKYLFRKEGQNVTLSCEQNLNHDAMYWYRQDPGQGLRLIYYSQIVNDFQKGDIAEGYSVSREKKESFPLTVTSAQKNPTAFYLCATLPGDTSSYNEQFFGPGTRLTVL.

This clone was recorded a few times. This chain uses TRBV7-9 with TRBJ2-7; TRBD2 aligns across 10 bases. Trimming at V came to 4 bases and at J to 6 bases, leaving 0 bases not matched to a gene. Germline CDR1 and CDR2: SEHNR and FQNEAQ (reference sequence). The CDR3 is 12 residues long. Written as DNA, the CDR3 is TGTGCCAGCAGCTGGACTAGCGGCGAGCAGTACTTC. Translation: CASSWTSGEQYF.

V and J are TRBV6-1 and TRBJ1-2; TRBD1 aligns across 11 bases. Trimming took 8 bases from V and 4 from J; bases not matched to a gene: 3. Germline CDR1 reads MNHNS; CDR2 reads SASEGT. The CDR3 covers 13 residues. The DNA for the CDR3 is TGTGCCAGCGGGGACAGGGGGTTCTATGGCTACACCTTC. It codes for CASGDRGFYGYTF.

The chain uses TRBV6-5 and TRBJ2-5; 9 nucleotides align to TRBD2. V trimming: 0 bases; J trimming: 1 base; junction bases outside the gene matches: 3. Germline CDR1 MNHEY, CDR2 SVGAGI. The CDR3 has 16 residues. The CDR3 protein is CASSYSFSGSQETQYF. In DNA form, the CDR3 reads TGTGCCAGCAGTTACTCGTTTAGCGGGAGCCAAGAGACCCAGTACTTC.

Turning to this clone: Only one base separates this from a far larger clonotype, so it likely reflects a read error. The chain recombines TRBV11-3 with TRBJ2-6; D is uncertain. From germline, CDR1 is SGHNT and CDR2 YENEEA. Trimming left V 3 bases short and J 0 bases short, with 9 bases between. CDR3 length: 16 residues. In nucleotides, the CDR3 is TGTGCCAGCAGCTTCCGACTGAACTCTGGGGCCAACGTCCTGACTTTC. Translating it yields CASSFRLNSGANVLTF.

This clone showed up many times. Other DNA sequences within the sample encode an identical CDR3. The gene calls are TRBV10-3 and TRBJ1-3, with a possible D match to TRBD1 (5 bases). Per germline, CDR1 ENHRY and CDR2 SYGVKD. Trimming removed 2 bases from V and 1 base from J, with 6 bases in between. The CDR3 has 14 residues. As DNA, the CDR3 is TGTGCCATCAGTGAGGCAGGGTCTGGAAACACCATATATTTT. This gives the protein CAISEAGSGNTIYF.

As concerns this clone: This probably arose from a read error, given a far larger clone one base away. The chain combines TRBV6-1 with TRBJ2-7, with 7 bases lining up with TRBD1. The CDR3 totals 15 residues. Germline V gene data show CDR1 as MNHNS and CDR2 as SASEGT. V lost 4 bases, J lost 5 bases, and 11 bases stayed unmatched. The CDR3 DNA reads as TGTGCCAGCAGTGTCACAGGGGAAGGACCTAACGAGCAGTACGTC. Protein product: CASSVTGEGPNEQYV.

This clone has more than one count but fewer than ten. The genes are TRBV2 and TRBJ2-7; D possibly corresponds to TRBD2 (6 bases). The length of the CDR3 is 12 residues. Trimming stripped 9 bases from V and 1 base from J, with 10 bases between. Germline CDR1 SNHLY, CDR2 FYNNEI. The CDR3 DNA reads as TGTGCCAGTAGACTAGTTTCCTACGAGCAGTACTTC. This gives the protein CASRLVSYEQYF.

V usage is TRBV30 and J usage is TRBJ1-1, with no clear D. CDR3 length: 13 residues. V lost 3 bases to trimming and J lost 1 base, with 9 bases between them. Per the germline V gene, CDR1 is GTSNPN and CDR2 is SVGIG (reference sequence). CDR3 nucleotide sequence: TGTGCCTGGAGGTTTCATCCGAACACTGAAGCTTTCTTT. Translated, it gives CAWRFHPNTEAFF.

In regard to this clone: A single base is all that separates this from a far larger clone, so a read error is likely. This same CDR3 is encoded by further DNA sequences in the sample. The CDR3 protein is CAISDGTANTGELFF. The CDR3 DNA reads TGTGCCATCAGTGATGGGACAGCGAACACCGGGGAGCTGTTTTTT. This chain uses TRBV10-3 with TRBJ2-2; 7 nucleotides match TRBD1. Germline V gene data show CDR1 as ENHRY and CDR2 as SYGVKD. V shed 3 bases, J shed 0 bases, and the junction held 1 base outside the gene matches. CDR3 length: 15 amino acids.

This clone was detected a few times. This sequence joins TRBV11-2 and TRBJ2-5; D may match TRBD1 or TRBD2 (5 bases each). Gene TRBJ2-7 matches the end of the DNA better, so the J call may be wrong. Germline CDR1 reads SGHAT; CDR2 reads FQNNGV. The CDR3 contains 13 residues. CDR3 amino acids: CASSHFGGYEQYF. The CDR3 region has the DNA TGTGCCAGCAGCCACTTTGGGGGTTACGAGCAGTACTTC.

This chain joins TRBV5-1 and TRBJ1-2; TRBD1 is a possible D gene (6 bases). The V end lost 1 base, the J end lost 2 bases, and 9 bases lay between the germline ends. Germline V gives CDR1 SGHRS, CDR2 YFSETQ. CDR3 length equals 14 residues. The CDR3 spells CASSLTQGNYGYTF. The CDR3 DNA follows: TGCGCCAGCAGCTTGACGCAGGGGAACTATGGCTACACCTTC.

The chain links TRBV7-2 to TRBJ1-4; 7 bases fit TRBD1. The CDR3 covers 13 residues. The ends lost 1 base at V and 14 bases at J; junction bases unmatched: 7. Germline CDR1 is SGHTA and CDR2 is FQGNSA. The CDR3 region is CASSLDRTGGLFF. DNA of the CDR3: TGTGCCAGCAGCTTAGATCGGACAGGAGGTCTGTTTTTT.

The genes are TRBV2 and TRBJ1-1; D is ambiguous. V was clipped by 5 bases and J by 5 bases, with 15 bases between them. Germline V CDR1 and CDR2: SNHLY, FYNNEI. This CDR3 spans 14 amino acids. Here the CDR3 reads CASSPIVDKTEAFF. The CDR3, as DNA: TGTGCCAGCAGTCCCATAGTCGACAAGACTGAAGCTTTCTTT.

In this sample, this clone turned up a few times. This chain joins TRBV7-3 and TRBJ2-1, with 8 bases identical to TRBD2. Germline CDR1 and CDR2: SGHTA and FQGTGA. The CDR3 totals 15 residues. V trimming: 2 bases; J trimming: 4 bases; junction bases outside the gene matches: 4. CDR3 amino acids: CASSLELAEYNEQFF. CDR3 bases: TGTGCCAGCAGCTTAGAACTAGCGGAATACAATGAGCAGTTCTTC.

Ten or more counts support this clone. V usage is TRBV5-1 and J usage is TRBJ2-1; D is uncertain. This CDR3 is built from 16 residues. Trimming removed 0 bases from V and 6 bases from J, with 16 bases in between. From germline, CDR1 is SGHRS and CDR2 YFSETQ. This CDR3 is CASSLEHPLFGNEQFF. Here the CDR3 DNA reads TGCGCCAGCAGCTTGGAGCACCCTCTCTTTGGCAATGAGCAGTTCTTC.

With regard to this clone: One base away lies a much larger clone, so this may be a sequencing read error. This chain uses TRBV5-1 with TRBJ2-1, with a weak D call TRBD1 (5 bases). From germline, CDR1 is SGHRS and CDR2 YFSETQ. There are 15 residues in the CDR3. Between the trimmed V and J ends, which lost 5 bases and 3 bases, there was a span of 15 bases. CDR3 DNA: TGCGCCAGCAGTCCTCAGGGATGGGGCTACAATGAGCAGTTCTTC. It encodes CASSPQGWGYNEQFF.

The rearrangement joins TRBV27 to TRBJ2-1; D gene ambiguous. CDR3 size: 10 residues. The germline CDR1 and CDR2 sequences are MNHEY and SMNVEV (reference sequence). Trimming cost V 8 bases and J 6 bases, with 5 bases left between them. The CDR3 region is CASSVNEQFF. The CDR3 nucleotides are TGTGCCAGCTCGGTCAATGAGCAGTTCTTC.

As for this clone: This likely traces to a read error, being one base from a far larger clone. The chain has TRBV6-6 and TRBJ2-2; 7 positions match TRBD2. Germline loops: CDR1 MNHNY, CDR2 SVGAGI (reference sequence). The CDR3 is made up of 16 amino acids. The CDR3 DNA sequence: TGTGCCAGCGGTTATAGGACTAGAATGAACACCGGGGAGCTGTTTTTT. It encodes CASGYRTRMNTGELFF.

V gene TRBV15 combines with J gene TRBJ2-1; TRBD1 agrees at 8 bases. Per germline, CDR1 LNHNV and CDR2 YYDKDF (reference sequence). The CDR3 loop spans 13 amino acids. Germline trimming cut 4 bases from V and 9 bases from J; bases unmatched to any gene: 5. Here the CDR3 reads CATSTHGTGEQFF. For the CDR3, the DNA is TGTGCCACCAGCACCCACGGGACAGGTGAGCAGTTCTTC.